Presented here are 5 T cell receptor beta chains from one specimen sequenced in a study of T cell repertoires in cytomegalovirus infection. MiXCR, applied by TCRdb to the reads, yields one record per CDR3 protein. In the table there are some 700,000 distinct CDR3 sequences, roughly 36% of which are singletons. The specimen was PBMCs. Source of these receptors: a human donor in good health (CMV status not recorded). Some clones in this sample may be carry-over from other donors' samples.

V gene TRBV28 combines with J gene TRBJ2-3; tentatively, D is TRBD2 (5 bases). Trimming removed 4 bases at V and 10 bases at J, with 12 bases between. CDR1 and CDR2 (germline): MDHEN, SYDVKM. The CDR3 extends over 12 amino acids. The CDR3 spells CASSYTREAQYF. The CDR3 DNA reads as TGTGCCAGCAGTTACACTAGAGAGGCGCAGTATTTT. Variable domain in full (rest from reference TRBV28 and TRBJ2-3): DVKVTQSSRYLVKRTGEKVFLECVQDMDHENMFWYRQDPGLGLRLIYFSYDVKMKEKGDIPEGYSVSREKKERFSLILESASTNQTSMYLCASSYTREAQYFGPGTRLTVL.

This chain connects TRBV19 to TRBJ2-5, with a weak D call TRBD1 (5 bases). This CDR3 has 13 residues. V dropped 4 bases and J dropped 3 bases, with 9 bases sitting between them. Germline-derived CDR1 and CDR2 are LNHDA and SQIVND (reference sequence). The CDR3 nucleotides read TGTGCCAGTAGTAGGGGCGGTAAAGAGACCCAGTACTTC. Translated: CASSRGGKETQYF.

This clonotype has only a few counts. The J gene is TRBJ2-1, the V gene TRBV20-1, with 7 bases lining up with TRBD2. With V trimmed by 5 bases and J by 9 bases, 10 bases remained unmatched. Looked up from germline, CDR1 is DFQATT and CDR2 is SNEGSKA (reference sequence). The CDR3 has 13 amino acids. The CDR3 sequence is CSAAGLPEGEQFF. The CDR3, as DNA: TGCAGTGCTGCGGGACTACCCGAGGGTGAGCAGTTCTTC.

The rearrangement links TRBV11-2 to TRBJ1-3; tentatively, D is TRBD1 (5 bases). The CDR3 runs 16 residues. The germline V and J ends were trimmed by 6 bases and 2 bases, with 17 bases remaining between them. Germline V gene sequence: CDR1 SGHAT, CDR2 FQNNGV. CDR3 region: CASRPTAGRTGNTIYF. In DNA, the CDR3 is TGTGCCAGCAGACCGACGGCAGGGAGAACTGGAAACACCATATATTTT.

J is TRBJ2-7 and V is TRBV25-1, with TRBD2 identical over 8 bases. Germline lookup yields CDR1 MGHDK and CDR2 SYGVNS. With 4 bases clipped from V and 4 bases from J, the junction kept 9 bases outside the gene matches. The CDR3 consists of 15 residues. The CDR3: CASSGHPGGSYEQYF. DNA for the CDR3: TGTGCCAGCAGTGGACACCCGGGGGGGTCATACGAGCAGTACTTC.